This is a list of T cell receptor beta chains from one sample in a study of blood T cells in healthy people across ages. One entry per CDR3 protein results from TCRdb running MiXCR on the 5' RACE reads. Of about 800,000 distinct CDR3 sequences detected, roughly 25% appear once; the ten largest clones hold approximately 3.7%. The data were also submitted as part of a second study, on T cells of mothers and their children.

Sequences were obtained from blood. These receptors all come from a boy aged 5-17 years in good health. The CDR3 runs from the conserved cysteine through the conserved F or W. Fields, in order: V gene, D gene, J gene, clone size, CDR3 DNA, CDR3 protein. The D gene is left open where the match is weak. Size is stated for part of the rows, as once, few or many counts, or as a class when the clone is expanded.

>TRBV20-1|.|TRBJ1-6|.
TGCAGTGCGACAAAGGGGTCCCACAATTCACCCCTCCACTTT
CSATKGSHNSPLHF
>TRBV10-3|TRBD1|TRBJ2-1|.
TGTGCCATCAGTGGGAAGGGACAGGGATTCGGGAATGAGCAGTTCTTC
CAISGKGQGFGNEQFF
>TRBV6-5|.|TRBJ2-5|.
TGTGCCAGCACCCCAGGAAGGGCTGGAGAGACCCAGTACTTC
CASTPGRAGETQYF
>TRBV7-3|.|TRBJ2-1|many
TGTGCCAGCAGTAGCCTAGATGGGAATGAGCAGTTCTTC
CASSSLDGNEQFF
>TRBV7-8|TRBD1|TRBJ2-5|.
TGTGCCAGCAGCCAAGGGACAGGGCTGGGGGAGACCCAGTACTTC
CASSQGTGLGETQYF
>TRBV20-1|.|TRBJ2-3|few
TGCAGTGCTAGAGCTTCTCTGGATACGCAGTATTTT
CSARASLDTQYF
>TRBV9|.|TRBJ1-6|.
TGTGCCAGCAGGAGGGCGGATACCTATAATTCACCCCTCCACTTT
CASRRADTYNSPLHF
>TRBV5-5|TRBD1|TRBJ2-7|few
TGTGCCAGCAGCTGGGTCGACAGGGCCTACGAGCAGTACTTC
CASSWVDRAYEQYF
>TRBV9|.|TRBJ2-2|few
TGTGCCAGCAGCGACAACAGGGGGGGGACCGGGGAGCTGTTTTTT
CASSDNRGGTGELFF
>TRBV12-3/TRBV12-4|.|TRBJ1-2|few
TGTGCCAGCCTTCCGCCGGGACTGTTAGATTATGGCTACACCTTC
CASLPPGLLDYGYTF
>TRBV6-6|.|TRBJ1-1|.
TGTGCCAGCAGTTCCTTGGACCGGAACACTGAAGCTTTCTTT
CASSSLDRNTEAFF